This passage covers 28 T cell receptor beta chains from one sample sequenced in a study of T cells in Graves' hyperthyroidism and ophthalmopathy. Amplification of TCR beta CDR3 regions was performed using RNA transcripts as template. The HTBI primer set was used in a first-round RT-PCR of the TCR CDR3. TCRdb re-called the multiplex PCR reads with MiXCR, one entry per CDR3 protein. The data hold 250,000 to 300,000 distinct CDR3 sequences, with roughly 15% observed a single time. The material sequenced was blood. The source is a woman in her 40s with Graves' hyperthyroidism.

Note on this clonotype: Since the CDR3 does not end with the conserved phenylalanine or tryptophan, this likely comes from a read error. The DNA is omitted, as the CDR3 cannot be located on it reliably, and the CDR3 follows TCRdb's listing. The genes are TRBV28 and TRBJ2-5; no DNA check was done on the table's D call, TRBD1. The CDR3 totals 12 residues, both ends included. Germline V gives CDR1 MDHEN, CDR2 SYDVKM. The CDR3 sequence is CASSLTRQPRTI.

The V and J genes are TRBV27 and TRBJ2-5; 15 bases are shared with TRBD2. Germline-derived CDR1 and CDR2 are MNHEY and SMNVEV (reference sequence). This CDR3 has 19 amino acids. V lost 6 bases and J lost 1; bases outside the gene matches: 12. CDR3 residues: CASRGGLGLAGGTQETQYF. The CDR3 bases are TGTGCCAGCAGGGGAGGATTGGGACTAGCGGGAGGTACCCAAGAGACCCAGTACTTC.

This clonotype was recorded at least ten times. This sequence joins TRBV3-1 and TRBJ2-5, with 9 bases that match TRBD2. This CDR3 region has 17 residues. Germline CDR1 LGHDT, CDR2 YNNKEL (reference sequence). Losses at the gene ends were 1 base for V and 7 bases for J; bases not matched to a gene: 13. CDR3 amino acids: CASSQGGSGAGGGTQYF. CDR3 DNA: TGTGCCAGCAGCCAAGGGGGCTCGGGAGCGGGAGGTGGGACCCAGTACTTC.

Note on this clonotype: One base away lies a much larger clone, so this may be a sequencing read error. Given the absence of the conserved phenylalanine or tryptophan at the CDR3 end, a read error is likely. V usage is TRBV2 and J usage is TRBJ1-2; 8 bases line up with TRBD1. Germline trimming cut 5 bases from V and 6 bases from J; bases unmatched to any gene: 8. Germline assignment: CDR1 SNHLY and CDR2 FYNNEI. This CDR3 contains 14 residues. The CDR3 protein is CASSPGQGKDGYTI. The CDR3, as DNA: TGTGCCAGCAGTCCCGGACAGGGAAAGGATGGCTACACCATC.

The table lists this clonotype with many counts. This chain links TRBV12-3 or TRBV12-4 with TRBJ2-1; TRBD2 might be the D (6 bases). The ends were cut back, 6 bases at V and 6 bases at J, with 15 bases in the middle. This CDR3 spans 14 amino acids. The CDR3, as DNA: TGTGCCAGCAGCCGACTAGACCAACCCAATGAGCAGTTCTTC. Protein sequence: CASSRLDQPNEQFF.

This clonotype came up many times. The V gene is TRBV24-1, the J gene TRBJ1-1, with D unresolved. CDR3 length: 13 amino acids. Germline CDR1 and CDR2: KGHDR and SFDVKD. With 1 base removed from V and 5 bases from J, the gap between germline ends came to 7 bases. The chain's CDR3 is CATSDFWGTEAFF. In DNA, the CDR3 is TGTGCCACCAGTGATTTTTGGGGAACTGAAGCTTTCTTT.

This clonotype was observed a few times. The chain employs TRBV6-1 and TRBJ2-7; 10 nucleotides line up with TRBD1. Per the germline V gene, CDR1 is MNHNS and CDR2 is SASEGT. V dropped 5 bases and J dropped 0; count of bases not matched to a gene: 7. This CDR3 has 16 residues. This chain's CDR3 is CASSMTGTGASYEQYF. CDR3 bases: TGTGCCAGCAGTATGACCGGGACAGGGGCCTCCTACGAGCAGTACTTC.

This clonotype was recorded at least ten times. The chain has TRBV27 and TRBJ1-2; 7 nucleotides agree with TRBD1. CDR3 length equals 16 residues. V gave up 2 bases and J gave up 6 bases; unmatched junction bases: 12. Germline CDR1 MNHEY, CDR2 SMNVEV (reference sequence). DNA for the CDR3: TGTGCCAGCAGTTTAGAACCATACAGGGGCCGGGATGGCTACACCTTC. This gives the protein CASSLEPYRGRDGYTF.

In this sample, this clonotype turned up many times. The rearrangement uses TRBV12-3 or TRBV12-4 and TRBJ2-1; TRBD2 agrees at 9 bases. This CDR3 contains 15 residues. V shed 7 bases, J shed 6 bases, and the junction held 10 bases outside the gene matches. For the CDR3, the DNA is TGTGCCAGCACCCCCAGCGGGAGGATCGTCAATGAGCAGTTCTTC. Translation: CASTPSGRIVNEQFF.

This clonotype was seen many times. The chain links TRBV12-3 or TRBV12-4 to TRBJ2-3, with D possibly matching TRBD2 (6 bases). The CDR3 contains 15 residues. The ends were cut back, 5 bases at V and 2 bases at J, with 14 bases in the middle. The CDR3 region has the DNA TGTGCCAGCAGTCCCGGGACTTCCCACACAGATACGCAGTATTTT. This translates into CASSPGTSHTDTQYF.

This clonotype turned up a few times. The chain employs TRBV6-1 and TRBJ1-5, with TRBD1 as a possible D gene (5 bases). The CDR3 has 14 amino acids. V was pared by 6 bases and J by 3 bases, with 12 bases between. Germline lookup yields CDR1 MNHNS and CDR2 SASEGT. This CDR3 is CASRPGTVNQPQHF. In nucleotides, the CDR3 is TGTGCCAGCAGGCCCGGGACGGTCAATCAGCCCCAGCATTTT.

In this sample, this clonotype turned up many times. The chain couples TRBV28 to TRBJ2-1, with D perhaps matching TRBD2 (5 bases). This CDR3 is built from 12 residues. Deletions cut 0 bases from V and 12 bases from J, with 9 bases between. Germline lookup yields CDR1 MDHEN and CDR2 SYDVKM. The CDR3: CASSLWGRGQFF. CDR3 nucleotide sequence: TGTGCCAGCAGTTTATGGGGGAGAGGGCAGTTCTTC.

This clonotype was found a few times. The chain combines TRBV4-2 with TRBJ2-3; D is tentatively TRBD1 or TRBD2 (5 bases each). The germline V gene has CDR1 LGHNA and CDR2 YNFKEQ. V gave up 2 bases and J gave up 1 base, with 19 bases separating them. The CDR3 runs 18 residues. DNA of the CDR3: TGTGCCAGCAGCCAAAGGAAGGGTTCGGGGACCCGCACAGATACGCAGTATTTT. This codes for CASSQRKGSGTRTDTQYF.

This chain links TRBV28 with TRBJ2-5; 7 bases align to TRBD1. The junction had 4 bases not matched to a gene; V was cut back by 3 bases and J by 12 bases. CDR3 length equals 11 residues. Germline CDR1 is MDHEN and CDR2 is SYDVKM. The CDR3 reads CASSFGQGEYF. The CDR3 DNA is TGTGCCAGCAGTTTCGGGCAGGGGGAGTACTTC.

The sample holds a few counts of this clonotype. This sequence joins TRBV7-2 and TRBJ2-5; 7 bases are a match to TRBD2. This CDR3 has 15 amino acids. V was pared by 8 bases and J by 5 bases, with 14 bases of the junction left unmatched. The V gene's germline CDR1 is SGHTA and CDR2 FQGNSA. CDR3: CASQPLGGRSETQYF. In DNA form, the CDR3 reads TGTGCCAGCCAACCCTTGGGCGGGAGAAGCGAGACCCAGTACTTC.

Ten or more counts support this clonotype. V and J are TRBV29-1 and TRBJ2-1; TRBD2 matches at 7 bases. The CDR3 has 13 residues. CDR1 and CDR2 (germline): SQVTM, ANQGSEA. V shed 3 bases and J 3 bases; nucleotides not matched to a gene: 2. This CDR3 is CSVDGRRYNEQFF. The CDR3 DNA reads as TGCAGCGTTGACGGGAGGCGCTACAATGAGCAGTTCTTC.

This sequence joins TRBV5-6 and TRBJ1-3; TRBD1 is a possible D gene (5 bases). The CDR3 consists of 15 residues. The germline V gene has CDR1 SGHDT and CDR2 YYEEEE. V lost 2 bases and J lost 0, with 9 bases in between. The CDR3 DNA sequence: TGTGCCAGCAGCTTAGGGACCATCTCTGGAAACACCATATATTTT. Translation gives CASSLGTISGNTIYF.

The chain is built from TRBV5-4 and TRBJ2-2; maybe TRBD1 (6 bases). This CDR3 has 15 amino acids. Germline V gene data show CDR1 as SGHNT and CDR2 as YYREEE (reference sequence). V lost 2 bases to trimming and J lost 7 bases, with 15 bases between them. Written as DNA, the CDR3 is TGTGCCAGCAGCTTAGAAAGCTGGGACATCGGGGAGCTGTTTTTT. Translated, it gives CASSLESWDIGELFF.

This clonotype was counted many times. This chain links TRBV28 with TRBJ2-1; D perhaps matches TRBD2 (5 bases). V was shortened by 5 bases and J by 7 bases, with 18 bases between the two germline ends. Germline CDR1 MDHEN, CDR2 SYDVKM. CDR3 length: 15 amino acids. In nucleotides, the CDR3 is TGTGCCAGCAGTCCCCCCAGAGGGCTGAGGAATGAGCAGTTCTTC. Translated, it gives CASSPPRGLRNEQFF.

The chain couples TRBV6-2 or TRBV6-3 to TRBJ2-1, with 12 bases identical to TRBD2. The CDR3 spans 13 residues. V was clipped by 6 bases and J by 9 bases; unmatched bases: 3. Germline CDR1 MNHEY, CDR2 SVGEGT. CDR3 sequence reads: CASRETSGGEQFF. CDR3 DNA: TGTGCCAGCAGGGAGACTAGCGGGGGTGAGCAGTTCTTC.

This clonotype came up many times. The rearrangement uses TRBV20-1 and TRBJ1-4; 7 positions agree with TRBD1. The CDR3 loop spans 12 amino acids. CDR1 is DFQATT, CDR2 SNEGSKA, per germline (reference sequence). V lost 5 bases to trimming and J lost 8 bases; unmatched junction nucleotides: 5. DNA of the CDR3: TGCAGTGCTTCACCGGGACAGGAAAAACTGTTTTTT. Translating gives CSASPGQEKLFF.

This clonotype was counted at least ten times. This chain uses TRBV6-5 with TRBJ1-1; 8 bases agree with TRBD1. Unmatched junction bases numbered 1, after V lost 0 bases and J lost 7 bases. The germline V gene has CDR1 MNHEY and CDR2 SVGAGI. CDR3 length equals 13 residues. CDR3 sequence reads: CASSYSGTGEAFF. The CDR3 DNA is TGTGCCAGCAGTTACTCCGGGACAGGTGAAGCTTTCTTT.

This clonotype was observed once. This chain joins TRBV2 and TRBJ2-7; TRBD1 is a possible D gene (5 bases). Germline V gene data show CDR1 as SNHLY and CDR2 as FYNNEI. Trimming took 3 bases from V and 2 from J, leaving 8 bases between them. The CDR3 covers 13 residues. This chain's CDR3 is CASSDDRAYEQYF. The DNA of the CDR3 is TGTGCCAGCAGTGATGACAGAGCCTACGAGCAGTACTTC.

With regard to this clonotype: This may be a read error: a much more frequent sequence differs by one nucleotide. The chain links TRBV5-8 to TRBJ2-3; D perhaps matches TRBD2 (5 bases). Trimming removed 3 bases from V and 3 bases from J, with 8 bases in between. This CDR3 spans 13 amino acids. Germline assignment: CDR1 SGHTS and CDR2 YDEGEE. CDR3 coding DNA: TGTGCCAGCAGCTGGCCGGGGACAGATACGCAGTATTTT. Encoded protein: CASSWPGTDTQYF.

CDR3 sequence reads: CSATDRRQSAGELFF. The CDR3 DNA follows: TGCAGTGCTACCGATCGTAGACAGTCCGCCGGGGAGCTGTTTTTT. This chain joins TRBV20-1 and TRBJ2-2; TRBD1 might be the D (5 bases). Germline V gene sequence: CDR1 DFQATT, CDR2 SNEGSKA (reference sequence). V lost 4 bases and J 6 bases, leaving 18 bases between the germline ends. This CDR3 spans 15 amino acids.

This clonotype came up a few times. The gene calls are TRBV14 and TRBJ2-1, with TRBD1 matching over 8 bases. The CDR3 is 15 residues long. With V trimmed by 4 bases and J by 4 bases, 6 bases remained unmatched. Germline CDR1 and CDR2: SGHDN and FVKESK. The CDR3 DNA reads TGTGCCAGCAGCCCCACAGGGGGGAAATACAATGAGCAGTTCTTC. Translation gives CASSPTGGKYNEQFF. The whole variable domain, filled in from reference TRBV14 and TRBJ2-1, reads EAGVTQFPSHSVIEKGQTVTLRCDPISGHDNLYWYRRVMGKEIKFLLHFVKESKQDESGMPNNRFLAERTGGTYSTLKVQPAELEDSGVYFCASSPTGGKYNEQFFGPGTRLTVL.

This clonotype came up a few times. The chain has TRBV10-2 and TRBJ2-5; D possibly corresponds to TRBD2 (7 bases). Looked up from germline, CDR1 is WSHSY and CDR2 is SAAADI. V was clipped by 3 bases and J by 1 base, with 18 bases between them. The CDR3 extends over 17 amino acids. In nucleotides, the CDR3 is TGCGCCAGCAGTGATGGGAGGGGGGGACTTGTCCAAGAGACCCAGTACTTC. Protein product: CASSDGRGGLVQETQYF.

This clonotype was recorded many times. V and J are TRBV6-1 and TRBJ1-3, with D maybe TRBD1 (5 bases). V lost 5 bases and J lost 3, with 11 bases in between. This CDR3 is built from 14 residues. The germline V gene has CDR1 MNHNS and CDR2 SASEGT. CDR3 region: CASSSGRDGNTIYF. The CDR3 nucleotides are TGTGCCAGCAGTTCGGGGCGAGATGGAAACACCATATATTTT.